Each of the 20 T cell receptor beta chains below was sequenced from the same sample in a study of blood T cell repertoires in COVID-19. This table comes from immunoSEQ multiplex PCR, and its TCRdb copy is limited to in-frame clones, with some not included. The sample has about 170,000 clones, about 83% seen once. Specimen: PBMCs or T cells enriched from blood (not recorded which). The receptor source for this set is a woman in her forties or fifties in a cohort exposed to, infected with or recovered from COVID-19 (not recorded which).

This clone was detected once. The chain uses TRBV3-1 (or the pseudogene TRBV3-2) and TRBJ2-2, with TRBD1 matching 7 bases. In germline, CDR1 is LGHDT, CDR2 YNNKEL (reference sequence). The CDR3 is made up of 16 amino acids. V shed 1 base, J shed 4 bases, and the junction held 6 bases outside the gene matches. CDR3 sequence: CASSQARQGLTGELFF. CDR3 DNA sequence: TGTGCCAGCAGCCAAGCGAGACAGGGTCTCACCGGGGAGCTGTTTTTT.

V is TRBV21-1 and J is TRBJ2-5; the D segment call TRBD2 is taken from the table without a DNA check. TRBV21-1 is designated a pseudogene. This CDR3 has 11 amino acids. The CDR3 loop reads CASSIPETQYF. CDR3 coding DNA: TGTGCCAGCAGCATTCCGGAGACCCAGTACTTC.

CDR3 sequence reads: CSASRQGPNEKLFF. CDR3 bases: TGCAGTGCTAGTAGGCAGGGGCCGAATGAAAAACTGTTTTTT. This chain uses TRBV20-1 with TRBJ1-4; a weak D match, TRBD1 (6 bases). Looked up from germline, CDR1 is DFQATT and CDR2 is SNEGSKA (reference sequence). This CDR3 spans 14 amino acids. With 3 bases removed from V and 5 bases from J, the gap between germline ends came to 13 bases.

This chain joins TRBV2 and TRBJ2-2, with 10 nucleotides matching TRBD2. Germline V lookup: CDR1 SNHLY, CDR2 FYNNEI. The trim removed 7 bases at V and 6 bases at J, leaving 8 bases unmatched. This CDR3 is 15 amino acids long. DNA for the CDR3: TGTGCCAGCACCCTAGGACTAGCGGCCGCCGGGGAGCTGTTTTTT. It translates to CASTLGLAAAGELFF.

V usage is TRBV28 and J usage is TRBJ2-7; D perhaps matches TRBD1 (6 bases). With 8 bases removed from V and 0 bases from J, the gap between germline ends came to 11 bases. This CDR3 has 13 residues. Germline CDR1 is MDHEN and CDR2 is SYDVKM. Written as DNA, the CDR3 is TGTGCCAGCGGAGAGACAGGCTCCTACGAGCAGTACTTC. It encodes CASGETGSYEQYF.

Comment on this clone: Other nucleotide sequences from this sample produce the same CDR3. The chain combines TRBV24-1 with TRBJ2-3, with D possibly matching TRBD1 (5 bases). The CDR3 totals 14 residues. Germline V CDR1 and CDR2: KGHDR, SFDVKD. Trimming left V 1 base short and J 1 base short, with 5 bases between. The DNA for the CDR3 is TGTGCCACCAGTGATTTCAGGGGCACAGATACGCAGTATTTT. This encodes CATSDFRGTDTQYF.

The chain joins TRBV4-1 to TRBJ1-3; D not certain. The CDR3 is 17 residues long. V gave up 1 base and J gave up 0 bases, with 13 bases separating them. Per the germline V gene, CDR1 is MGHRA and CDR2 is YSYEKL. Here the CDR3 DNA reads TGCGCCAGCAGCCAAGGGATGGCTTACTACTCTGGAAACACCATATATTTT. Residues: CASSQGMAYYSGNTIYF.

J is TRBJ1-5 and V is TRBV30; tentatively, D is TRBD1 (6 bases). This CDR3 has 13 residues. V was cut by 2 bases and J by 5 bases, with 10 bases left in between. Germline CDR1 GTSNPN, CDR2 SVGIG (reference sequence). The CDR3 DNA is TGTGCCTGGAGTACAGGGTTATATCAGCCCCAGCATTTT. This gives the protein CAWSTGLYQPQHF.

The chain recombines TRBV28 with TRBJ2-1; 11 nucleotides line up with TRBD2. In germline, CDR1 is MDHEN, CDR2 SYDVKM. The V segment lost 1 base and the J segment 5 bases; nucleotides outside the gene matches: 7. The CDR3 spans 17 residues. Here the CDR3 reads CASSLSGTSGLNNEQFF. In DNA form, the CDR3 reads TGTGCCAGCAGTTTATCCGGGACTAGCGGATTAAACAATGAGCAGTTCTTC. Complete variable domain (other parts from reference TRBV28 and TRBJ2-1): DVKVTQSSRYLVKRTGEKVFLECVQDMDHENMFWYRQDPGLGLRLIYFSYDVKMKEKGDIPEGYSVSREKKERFSLILESASTNQTSMYLCASSLSGTSGLNNEQFFGPGTRLTVL.

The chain has TRBV5-1 and TRBJ1-5, with a weak D call TRBD1 (6 bases). The CDR3 consists of 14 residues. The V gene's germline CDR1 is SGHRS and CDR2 YFSETQ. The V gene lost 4 bases and the J gene lost 5 bases, with 13 bases spanning the gap. Here the CDR3 reads CASSVDSRDQPQHF. The CDR3 region has the DNA TGCGCCAGCAGCGTGGACAGTAGAGATCAGCCCCAGCATTTT. Variable domain in full (rest from reference TRBV5-1 and TRBJ1-5): KAGVTQTPRYLIKTRGQQVTLSCSPISGHRSVSWYQQTPGQGLQFLFEYFSETQRNKGNFPGRFSGRQFSNSRSEMNVSTLELGDSALYLCASSVDSRDQPQHFGDGTRLSIL.

The rearrangement uses TRBV4-2 and TRBJ2-1; 7 nucleotides line up with TRBD2. This CDR3 is 16 amino acids long. Germline V gene lookup returns CDR1 LGHNA and CDR2 YNFKEQ. V lost 0 bases, J lost 3 bases, and 5 bases stayed unmatched. CDR3 residues: CASSQENPSGYNEQFF. The CDR3 DNA sequence: TGTGCCAGCAGCCAAGAAAATCCTAGCGGCTACAATGAGCAGTTCTTC.

This chain uses TRBV29-1 with TRBJ2-7, with 7 bases lining up with TRBD2. Trimming at V came to 7 bases and at J to 2 bases, leaving 5 bases not matched to a gene. Germline V gene data show CDR1 as SQVTM and CDR2 as ANQGSEA. The CDR3 sequence is 12 residues long. CDR3 in amino acids: CSAGLGAYEQYF. In DNA, the CDR3 is TGCAGCGCCGGACTAGGGGCCTACGAGCAGTACTTC.

The V call is TRBV10-3, the J call TRBJ2-1, with 13 bases fitting TRBD2. The CDR3 is made up of 14 amino acids. Germline V gene data show CDR1 as ENHRY and CDR2 as SYGVKD. With 10 bases clipped from V and 9 bases from J, the junction kept 9 bases outside the gene matches. For the CDR3, the DNA is TGTGCCACCCAAGGGACTAGCGGGAATGGTGAGCAGTTCTTC. Translation gives CATQGTSGNGEQFF.

The gene calls are TRBV5-1 and TRBJ2-7, with 7 bases aligning to TRBD1. Germline CDR1 reads SGHRS; CDR2 reads YFSETQ. The CDR3 length is 17 residues. Unmatched junction bases numbered 15, after V lost 3 bases and J lost 3 bases. The CDR3 nucleotides read TGCGCCAGCAGCTCCCCTCCCGGACAGGACTTCAACTACGAGCAGTACTTC. Protein sequence: CASSSPPGQDFNYEQYF.

This sequence joins TRBV19 and TRBJ1-5; the D gene is possibly TRBD1 (6 bases). Germline V gene lookup returns CDR1 LNHDA and CDR2 SQIVND (reference sequence). Trimming left V 6 bases short and J 5 bases short, with 14 bases between. The CDR3 is 14 amino acids. The CDR3, as DNA: TGTGCCAGTAGGAAGCAACAGGGTGATCAGCCCCAGCATTTT. This encodes CASRKQQGDQPQHF.

The J gene is TRBJ1-6, the V gene TRBV19; D remains unclear. The germline V and J ends were trimmed by 2 bases and 9 bases, with 14 bases remaining between them. Germline V gene sequence: CDR1 LNHDA, CDR2 SQIVND (reference sequence). This CDR3 is 15 amino acids long. The CDR3 DNA reads TGTGCCAGTAGTATACGGGGAACCGGGTCTTCACCCCTCCACTTT. Translating gives CASSIRGTGSSPLHF.

The CDR3 DNA is TGTGCCAGCAGTTTTCCCAGCCGCTCAGCGTATAGCAATCAGCCCCAGCATTTT. Protein: CASSFPSRSAYSNQPQHF. This rearrangement joins TRBV28 to TRBJ1-5; D is unclear. This CDR3 spans 18 amino acids. In germline, CDR1 is MDHEN, CDR2 SYDVKM. Trimming left V 3 bases short and J 0 bases short, with 18 bases between.

V and J are TRBV4-1 and TRBJ1-2; perhaps TRBD1 as D (5 bases). Per germline, CDR1 MGHRA and CDR2 YSYEKL. V dropped 1 base and J dropped 2 bases, with 11 bases sitting between them. The CDR3 totals 15 residues. This chain's CDR3 is CASSQVTDRNYGYTF. The CDR3 region has the DNA TGCGCCAGCAGCCAAGTAACCGACAGAAACTATGGCTACACCTTC.

The chain couples TRBV7-2 to TRBJ1-5; D not certain. Germline CDR1 is SGHTA and CDR2 is FQGNSA. The ends were cut back, 4 bases at V and 3 bases at J, with 13 bases in the middle. This CDR3 region has 15 residues. The CDR3 is CASSSDRGNNQPQHF. CDR3 DNA sequence: TGTGCCAGCAGCTCCGACCGGGGTAACAATCAGCCCCAGCATTTT.

The chain couples TRBV6-6 to TRBJ2-5; TRBD2 is a possible D gene (5 bases). Germline V lookup: CDR1 MNHNY, CDR2 SVGAGI (reference sequence). The CDR3 has 14 residues. V gave up 1 base and J gave up 4 bases, with 10 bases separating them. In DNA form, the CDR3 reads TGTGCCAGCAGTTACTTGGCTAGCACAGAGACCCAGTACTTC. Encoded protein: CASSYLASTETQYF.